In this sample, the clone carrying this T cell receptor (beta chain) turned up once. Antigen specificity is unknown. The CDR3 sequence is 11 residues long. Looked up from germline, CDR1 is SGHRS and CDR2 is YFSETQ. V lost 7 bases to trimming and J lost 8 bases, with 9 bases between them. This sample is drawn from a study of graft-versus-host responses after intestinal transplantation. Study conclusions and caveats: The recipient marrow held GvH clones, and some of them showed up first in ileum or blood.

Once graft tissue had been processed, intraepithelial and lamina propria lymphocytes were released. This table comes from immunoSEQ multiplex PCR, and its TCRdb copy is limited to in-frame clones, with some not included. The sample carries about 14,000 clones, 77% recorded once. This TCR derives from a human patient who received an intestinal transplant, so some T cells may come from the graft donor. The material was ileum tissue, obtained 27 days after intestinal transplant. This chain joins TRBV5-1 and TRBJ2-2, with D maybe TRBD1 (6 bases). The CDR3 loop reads CASAGAGELFF. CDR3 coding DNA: TGCGCCAGCGCAGGGGCTGGGGAGCTGTTTTTT. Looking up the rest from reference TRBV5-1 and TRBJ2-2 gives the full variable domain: KAGVTQTPRYLIKTRGQQVTLSCSPISGHRSVSWYQQTPGQGLQFLFEYFSETQRNKGNFPGRFSGRQFSNSRSEMNVSTLELGDSALYLCASAGAGELFFGEGSRLTVL.